Below, 8 T cell receptor beta chains from the same sample are listed, as sequenced in a study of cytomegalovirus exposure and HLA in healthy donors. The PCR used 60 Vbeta and 13 Jbeta primers. The method was immunoSEQ multiplex PCR; TCRdb's version includes in-frame clones alone and lacks a portion of them. The table shows approximately 240,000 clones, with 70% to 80% occurring only once. The sequenced material came from PBMCs. The receptors were gathered from a woman aged 55-69 years in good health and CMV-seropositive.

The chain carries TRBV30 and TRBJ2-1; 12 bases line up with TRBD2. Trimming at V came to 2 bases and at J to 13 bases, leaving 12 bases not matched to a gene. The CDR3 totals 15 residues. Looked up from germline, CDR1 is GTSNPN and CDR2 is SVGIG (reference sequence). CDR3 in amino acids: CAWSPRASGRAYQFF. The CDR3 nucleotides read TGTGCCTGGAGTCCCCGTGCTAGCGGGAGGGCCTACCAGTTCTTC.

The sample holds a few counts of this clone. The chain recombines TRBV7-2 with TRBJ2-5, with 9 nucleotides matching TRBD2. The CDR3 contains 14 residues. Unmatched junction bases numbered 0, after V lost 3 bases and J lost 1 base. Per the germline V gene, CDR1 is SGHTA and CDR2 is FQGNSA. This CDR3 reads CASSLTSGQETQYF. CDR3 DNA: TGTGCCAGCAGCTTGACTAGCGGCCAAGAGACCCAGTACTTC.

The chain has TRBV7-3 and TRBJ2-7, with TRBD1 as a possible D gene (6 bases). V was clipped by 5 bases and J by 3 bases, with 17 bases between them. Germline V gene sequence: CDR1 SGHTA, CDR2 FQGTGA. The CDR3 extends over 15 amino acids. The CDR3 is CASSPGPGVDYEQYF. CDR3 bases: TGTGCCAGCAGCCCAGGGCCAGGGGTGGACTACGAGCAGTACTTC. The full variable domain, completed using reference TRBV7-3 and TRBJ2-7, is GAGVSQTPSNKVTEKGKYVELRCDPISGHTALYWYRQSLGQGPEFLIYFQGTGAADDSGLPNDRFFAVRPEGSVSTLKIQRTERGDSAVYLCASSPGPGVDYEQYFGPGTRLTVT.

The CDR3 nucleotides are TGCGCCAGCAGCCTCAGGGGGCGGGATGAAAAACTGTTTTTT. Its translation: CASSLRGRDEKLFF. The V call is TRBV4-3, the J call TRBJ1-4, with TRBD1 matching over 8 bases. Trimming at V came to 4 bases and at J to 6 bases, leaving 4 bases not matched to a gene. Germline V gives CDR1 LGHNA, CDR2 YSLEER. The CDR3 consists of 14 residues.

Written as DNA, the CDR3 is TGTGCTAGTGGTTTGGCCCGGGAAAAACTGTTTTTT. Its translation is CASGLAREKLFF. J is TRBJ1-4 and V is TRBV12-5; D remains ambiguous. Trimming removed 1 base at V and 8 bases at J, with 5 bases between. Germline CDR1 is LGHNT and CDR2 is FRNRAP. The CDR3 extends over 12 amino acids.

This clone turned up a few times. The chain links TRBV7-9 to TRBJ2-7; the match to TRBD2 covers 7 bases. The V gene's germline CDR1 is SEHNR and CDR2 FQNEAQ (reference sequence). Unmatched junction bases numbered 0, after V lost 4 bases and J lost 0 bases. The CDR3 length is 13 residues. The CDR3 sequence: CASSSSGSYEQYF. In DNA, the CDR3 is TGTGCCAGCAGCTCTAGCGGCTCCTACGAGCAGTACTTC.

The chain carries TRBV7-2 and TRBJ1-2; perhaps TRBD1 as D (6 bases). The CDR3 spans 17 residues. V was shortened by 4 bases and J by 0 bases, with 18 bases between the two germline ends. From germline, CDR1 is SGHTA and CDR2 FQGNSA. The CDR3 loop is CASSSGWQGTANYGYTF. Here the CDR3 DNA reads TGTGCCAGCAGCTCGGGCTGGCAGGGGACCGCTAACTATGGCTACACCTTC.

V usage is TRBV5-1 and J usage is TRBJ2-2; possible D gene TRBD2, 5 bases. Per the germline V gene, CDR1 is SGHRS and CDR2 is YFSETQ. CDR3 length: 15 amino acids. The V gene lost 4 bases and the J gene lost 0 bases, with 10 bases spanning the gap. The CDR3 coding sequence is TGCGCCAGCAGCGGAGGCAGCTCGAACACCGGGGAGCTGTTTTTT. Amino acids: CASSGGSSNTGELFF.